This TCR beta chain originates from a study of patients and donors after allogeneic stem cell transplantation. The germline V gene encodes CDR1 MNHEY and CDR2 SVGAGI. CDR3 size: 15 residues. V lost 0 bases to trimming and J lost 6 bases, with 11 bases between them. A single record per CDR3 protein comes from TCRdb applying MiXCR to the RT-PCR reads. This table has about 960,000 distinct CDR3 sequences, around 17% appearing once. The genes are TRBV6-5 and TRBJ2-2, with TRBD2 as a possible D gene (5 bases). The sample taken for sequencing was blood, either unsorted or a sorted T cell fraction (not recorded which). This TCR was recovered from a human donor who was either an allogeneic HSCT recipient or a stem cell or donor lymphocyte infusion donor (not recorded which). It is not recorded whose cells these are; they may come from a transplant donor. The CDR3 nucleotides read TGTGCCAGCAGTTACTCCGGGAATTTGGCCGGGGAGCTGTTTTTT. Protein sequence: CASSYSGNLAGELFF.